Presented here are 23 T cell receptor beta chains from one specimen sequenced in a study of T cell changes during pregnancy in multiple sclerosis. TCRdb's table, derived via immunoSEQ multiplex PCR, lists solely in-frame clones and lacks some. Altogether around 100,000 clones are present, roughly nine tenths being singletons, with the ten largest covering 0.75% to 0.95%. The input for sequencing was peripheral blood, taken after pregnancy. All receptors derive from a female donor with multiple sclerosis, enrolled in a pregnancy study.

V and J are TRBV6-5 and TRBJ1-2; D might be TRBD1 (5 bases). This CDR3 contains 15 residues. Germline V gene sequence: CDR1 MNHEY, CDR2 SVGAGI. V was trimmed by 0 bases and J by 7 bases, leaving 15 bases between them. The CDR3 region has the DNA TGTGCCAGCAGTTACTCGACAGATCCTAGGGGTGGCTACACCTTC. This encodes CASSYSTDPRGGYTF.

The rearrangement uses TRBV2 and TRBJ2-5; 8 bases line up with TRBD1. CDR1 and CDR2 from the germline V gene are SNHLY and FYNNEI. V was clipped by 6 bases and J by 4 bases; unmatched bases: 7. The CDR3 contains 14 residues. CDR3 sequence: CASSSLQGGETQYF. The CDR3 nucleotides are TGTGCCAGCAGCTCATTACAGGGGGGAGAGACCCAGTACTTC.

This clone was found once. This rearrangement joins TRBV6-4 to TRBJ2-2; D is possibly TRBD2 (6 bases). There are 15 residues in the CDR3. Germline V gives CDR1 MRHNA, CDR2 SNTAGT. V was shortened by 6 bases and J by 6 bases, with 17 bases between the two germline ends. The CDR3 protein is CASRVDGPGAGELFF. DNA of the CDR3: TGTGCCAGCAGGGTAGACGGCCCGGGGGCCGGGGAGCTGTTTTTT.

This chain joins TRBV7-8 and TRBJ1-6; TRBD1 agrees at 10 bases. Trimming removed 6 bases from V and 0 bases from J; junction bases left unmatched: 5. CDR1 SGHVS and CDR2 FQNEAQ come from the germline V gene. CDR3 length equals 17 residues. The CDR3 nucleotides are TGTGCCAGCAGTGACAGGGGGCGAGGCTCCTATAATTCACCCCTCCACTTT. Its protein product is CASSDRGRGSYNSPLHF.

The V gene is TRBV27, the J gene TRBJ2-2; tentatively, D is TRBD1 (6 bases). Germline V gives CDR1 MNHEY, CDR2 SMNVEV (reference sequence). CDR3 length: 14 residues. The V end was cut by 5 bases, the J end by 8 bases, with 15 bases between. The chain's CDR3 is CASSTRQVLGELFF. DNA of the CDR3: TGTGCCAGCAGTACTCGACAGGTTCTAGGGGAGCTGTTTTTT.

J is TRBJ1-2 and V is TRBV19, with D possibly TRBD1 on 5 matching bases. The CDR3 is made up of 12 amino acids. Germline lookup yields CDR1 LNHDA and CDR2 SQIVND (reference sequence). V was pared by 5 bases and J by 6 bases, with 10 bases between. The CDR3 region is CASSFRGDGYTF. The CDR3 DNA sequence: TGTGCCAGTAGTTTCCGGGGGGATGGCTACACCTTC. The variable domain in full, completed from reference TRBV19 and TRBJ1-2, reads DGGITQSPKYLFRKEGQNVTLSCEQNLNHDAMYWYRQDPGQGLRLIYYSQIVNDFQKGDIAEGYSVSREKKESFPLTVTSAQKNPTAFYLCASSFRGDGYTFGSGTRLTVV.

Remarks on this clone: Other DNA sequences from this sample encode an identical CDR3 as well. The CDR3 reads CASSIDRASNQPQHF. The CDR3 DNA sequence: TGTGCCAGTAGTATAGACAGGGCCAGCAATCAGCCCCAGCATTTT. The rearrangement links TRBV19 to TRBJ1-5; D is perhaps TRBD1 (5 bases). V lost 0 bases and J 1 base, leaving 7 bases between the germline ends. Germline loops: CDR1 LNHDA, CDR2 SQIVND (reference sequence). The CDR3 runs 15 residues. The variable domain in full, completed from reference TRBV19 and TRBJ1-5, reads DGGITQSPKYLFRKEGQNVTLSCEQNLNHDAMYWYRQDPGQGLRLIYYSQIVNDFQKGDIAEGYSVSREKKESFPLTVTSAQKNPTAFYLCASSIDRASNQPQHFGDGTRLSIL.

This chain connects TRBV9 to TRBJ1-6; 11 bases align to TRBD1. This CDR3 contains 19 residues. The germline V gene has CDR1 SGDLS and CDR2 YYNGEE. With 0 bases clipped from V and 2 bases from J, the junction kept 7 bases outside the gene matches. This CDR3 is CASSVGDRGSTTYNSPLHF. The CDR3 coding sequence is TGTGCCAGCAGCGTAGGGGACAGGGGGTCTACGACCTATAATTCACCCCTCCACTTT.

CDR3 loop: CASSLDRRNYGYTF. For the CDR3, the DNA is TGTGCCAGCAGCTTAGACAGAAGGAACTATGGCTACACCTTC. The chain employs TRBV7-2 and TRBJ1-2, with D hard to call. Germline CDR1 is SGHTA and CDR2 is FQGNSA. This CDR3 spans 14 amino acids. The V end lost 1 base, the J end lost 2 bases, and 8 bases lay between the germline ends. Based on the CDR3 plus reference TRBV7-2 and TRBJ1-2, the full variable domain is GAGVSQSPSNKVTEKGKDVELRCDPISGHTALYWYRQSLGQGLEFLIYFQGNSAPDKSGLPSDRFSAERTGGSVSTLTIQRTQQEDSAVYLCASSLDRRNYGYTFGSGTRLTVV.

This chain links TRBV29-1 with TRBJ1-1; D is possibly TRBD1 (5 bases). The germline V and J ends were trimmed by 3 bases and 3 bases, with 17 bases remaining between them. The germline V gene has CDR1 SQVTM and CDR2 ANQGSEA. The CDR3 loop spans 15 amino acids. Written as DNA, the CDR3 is TGCAGCGTTGAGGCTTTCGGACGGGGGGACACTGAAGCTTTCTTT. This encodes CSVEAFGRGDTEAFF.

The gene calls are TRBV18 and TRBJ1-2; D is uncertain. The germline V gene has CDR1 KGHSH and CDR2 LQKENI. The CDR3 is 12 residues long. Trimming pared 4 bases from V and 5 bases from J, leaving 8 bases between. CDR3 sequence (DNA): TGTGCCAGCTCACTGGCTCATTATGGCTACACCTTC. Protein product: CASSLAHYGYTF.

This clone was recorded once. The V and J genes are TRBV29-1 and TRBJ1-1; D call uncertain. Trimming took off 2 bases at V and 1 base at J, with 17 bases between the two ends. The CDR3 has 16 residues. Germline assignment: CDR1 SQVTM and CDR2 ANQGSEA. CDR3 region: CSVEKVAGDRNTEAFF. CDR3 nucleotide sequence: TGCAGCGTTGAAAAGGTGGCAGGTGATCGGAACACTGAAGCTTTCTTT. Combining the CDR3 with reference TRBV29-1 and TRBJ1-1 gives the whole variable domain SAVISQKPSRDICQRGTSLTIQCQVDSQVTMMFWYRQQPGQSLTLIATANQGSEATYESGFVIDKFPISRPNLTFSTLTVSNMSPEDSSIYLCSVEKVAGDRNTEAFFGQGTRLTVV.

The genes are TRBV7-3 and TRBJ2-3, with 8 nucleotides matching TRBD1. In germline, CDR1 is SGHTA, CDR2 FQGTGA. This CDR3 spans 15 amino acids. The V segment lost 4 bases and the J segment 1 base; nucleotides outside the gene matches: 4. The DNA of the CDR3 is TGTGCCAGCAGCTCAGGGGGCTTGGGCACAGATACGCAGTATTTT. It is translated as CASSSGGLGTDTQYF.

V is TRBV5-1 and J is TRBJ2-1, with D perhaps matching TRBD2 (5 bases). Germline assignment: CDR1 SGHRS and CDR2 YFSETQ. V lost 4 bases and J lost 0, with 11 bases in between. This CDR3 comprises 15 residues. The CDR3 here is CASSPLRGSYNEQFF. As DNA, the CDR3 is TGCGCCAGCAGCCCTTTACGGGGCTCCTACAATGAGCAGTTCTTC.

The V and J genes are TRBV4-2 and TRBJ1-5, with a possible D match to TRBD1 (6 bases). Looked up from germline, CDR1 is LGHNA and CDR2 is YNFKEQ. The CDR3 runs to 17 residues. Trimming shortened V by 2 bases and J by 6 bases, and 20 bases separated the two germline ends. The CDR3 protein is CASSQPHGGAVGQPQHF. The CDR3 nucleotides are TGTGCCAGCAGCCAACCCCATGGGGGGGCTGTGGGTCAGCCCCAGCATTTT.

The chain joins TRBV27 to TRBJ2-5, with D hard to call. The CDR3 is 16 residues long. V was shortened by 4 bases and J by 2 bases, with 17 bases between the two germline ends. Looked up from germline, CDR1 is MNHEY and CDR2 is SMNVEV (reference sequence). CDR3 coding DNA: TGTGCCAGCAGTTCGTTCTCATCCGAGCCGCAAGAGACCCAGTACTTC. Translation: CASSSFSSEPQETQYF.

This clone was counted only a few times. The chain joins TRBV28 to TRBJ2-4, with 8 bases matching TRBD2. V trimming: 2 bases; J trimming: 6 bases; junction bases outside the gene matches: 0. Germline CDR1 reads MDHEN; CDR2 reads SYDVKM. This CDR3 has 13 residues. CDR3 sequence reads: CASSLAGGNIQYF. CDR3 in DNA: TGTGCCAGCAGTTTAGCGGGAGGAAACATTCAGTACTTC.

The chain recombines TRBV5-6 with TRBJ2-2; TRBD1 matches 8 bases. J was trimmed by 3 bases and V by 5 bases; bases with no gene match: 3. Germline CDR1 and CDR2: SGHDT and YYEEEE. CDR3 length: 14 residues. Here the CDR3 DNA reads TGTGCCAGCAGACAGGGGGAGTACACCGGGGAGCTGTTTTTT. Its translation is CASRQGEYTGELFF.

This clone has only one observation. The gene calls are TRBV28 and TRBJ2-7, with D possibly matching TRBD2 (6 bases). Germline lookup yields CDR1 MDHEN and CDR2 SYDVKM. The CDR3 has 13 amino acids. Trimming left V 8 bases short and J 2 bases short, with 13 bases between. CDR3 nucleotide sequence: TGTGCCAGCGGGGACTCCAGAACCTACGAGCAGTACTTC. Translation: CASGDSRTYEQYF.

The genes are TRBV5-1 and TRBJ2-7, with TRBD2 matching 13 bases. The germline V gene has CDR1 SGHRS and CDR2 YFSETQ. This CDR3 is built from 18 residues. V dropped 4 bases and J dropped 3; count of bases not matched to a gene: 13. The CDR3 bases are TGCGCCAGCAGCATCGGACTAGCGGGAGTGGGGTTGATCTACGAGCAGTACTTC. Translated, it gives CASSIGLAGVGLIYEQYF.

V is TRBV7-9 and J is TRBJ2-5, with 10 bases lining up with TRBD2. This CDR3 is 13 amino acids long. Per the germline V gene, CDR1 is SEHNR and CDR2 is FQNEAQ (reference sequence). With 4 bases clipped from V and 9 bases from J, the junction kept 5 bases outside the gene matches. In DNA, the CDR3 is TGTGCCAGCAGCTCTAGCGGGAGAAAGCCCCAGTACTTC. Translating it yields CASSSSGRKPQYF.

The CDR3 reads CASSSGGAATDTQYF. CDR3 sequence (DNA): TGCGCCAGCAGCTCCGGGGGGGCCGCGACAGATACGCAGTATTTT. The gene calls are TRBV5-1 and TRBJ2-3, with 8 bases that match TRBD2. The CDR3 is 15 residues long. After removal of 3 bases from V and 3 bases from J, the junction contained 6 bases not matched to a gene. The germline CDR1 and CDR2 sequences are SGHRS and YFSETQ.

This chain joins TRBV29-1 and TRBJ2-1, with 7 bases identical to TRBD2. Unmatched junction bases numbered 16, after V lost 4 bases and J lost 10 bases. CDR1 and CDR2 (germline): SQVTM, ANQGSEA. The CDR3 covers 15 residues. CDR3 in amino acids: CSVGSLAPAGGEQFF. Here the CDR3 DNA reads TGCAGCGTTGGTTCCCTAGCGCCGGCCGGGGGGGAGCAGTTCTTC.